Listed below are T cell receptor beta chains from one sample, sequenced in a study of early T cells in non-severe SARS-CoV-2 infection. MiXCR, run by TCRdb on the 5' RACE reads, gives a single entry per CDR3 protein. The table lists approximately 100,000 distinct CDR3 sequences, over 15% of them singletons. The specimen sequenced was whole blood. These receptors originate from an adult who was a healthcare worker with PCR-confirmed SARS-CoV-2 infection or an uninfected control (not recorded which). Both conserved end residues are part of each CDR3. D genes are given only for firm matches. Size tells how often a clone was seen (once, few, many) or the class of an expanded clone, and some rows leave it out.

D gene	V gene	J gene	clone size	CDR3 DNA	CDR3 protein
-	TRBV19	TRBJ2-7	few	TGTGCCAGTAGTATCCGGACAGACTACTCCTACGAGCAGTACTTC	CASSIRTDYSYEQYF
-	TRBV11-3	TRBJ2-1	-	TGTGCCAGCAGCGTAGTCCACAGACCCTACAATGAGCAGTTCTTC	CASSVVHRPYNEQFF
TRBD2	TRBV20-1	TRBJ2-1	few	TGCAGTGCCAAGCTAGCGGGAGAAGCCAATGAGCAGTTCTTC	CSAKLAGEANEQFF
-	TRBV6-2/TRBV6-3	TRBJ1-1	-	TGTGCCAGCAGCCCCAGGGAAAACACTGAAGCTTTCTTT	CASSPRENTEAFF
TRBD1	TRBV24-1	TRBJ1-2	-	TGTGCCACCAGTGGAGGGGGCGGCGGCTACACCTTC	CATSGGGGGYTF
-	TRBV6-2/TRBV6-3	TRBJ2-3	few	TGTGCCAGCAGTACAACCCAGACAGGTCGGAGGGATACGCAGTATTTT	CASSTTQTGRRDTQYF
TRBD2	TRBV4-3	TRBJ2-1	few	TGCGCCAGCAGCCTCCTGGGGACTACTAACAATGAGCAGTTCTTC	CASSLLGTTNNEQFF
-	TRBV12-3/TRBV12-4	TRBJ1-3	-	TGTGCCAGCAGTACTGGGGGCAGGACCCGCTCTGGAAACACCATATATTTT	CASSTGGRTRSGNTIYF
-	TRBV7-2	TRBJ2-7	many	TGTGCCAGCAGCCTGCGCCAGGGCTCCTACGAGCAGTACTTC	CASSLRQGSYEQYF
TRBD1	TRBV6-1	TRBJ1-6	few	TGTGCCAGCAGAAATTCGGGACAGATCTATAATTCACCCCTCCACTTT	CASRNSGQIYNSPLHF
-	TRBV19	TRBJ2-7	-	TGTGCCAGTAGTCTCCGGATCAACCGGTACGAGCAGTACTTC	CASSLRINRYEQYF
-	TRBV19	TRBJ2-1	few	TGTGCCAGTAGTATGGTTCTAGATTTCTATGAGCAGTTCTTC	CASSMVLDFYEQFF
-	TRBV9	TRBJ2-6	once	TGTGCCAGCAGCTCCCAAGCGGTGGCTGGGGCCAACGTCCTGACTTTC	CASSSQAVAGANVLTF
-	TRBV6-6	TRBJ1-4	-	TGTGCCAGCAGTTACTCATGGACAACTAATGAAAAACTGTTTTTT	CASSYSWTTNEKLFF
TRBD1	TRBV7-9	TRBJ2-1	-	TGTGCCAGCAGCCCAATGCGGACAGGGAACAATGAGCAGTTCTTC	CASSPMRTGNNEQFF
-	TRBV7-8	TRBJ1-4	-	TGTGCCAGCAGCTTAGCGGGTATGCTGCAAAATGAAAAACTGTTTTTT	CASSLAGMLQNEKLFF
-	TRBV5-6	TRBJ1-4	few	TGTGCCAGCAGCCTGGGAGGGAATAATGAAAAACTGTTTTTT	CASSLGGNNEKLFF
-	TRBV30	TRBJ2-6	few	TGTGCCTGGAGTGTTTCTGGGGCCAACGTCCTGACTTTC	CAWSVSGANVLTF
-	TRBV7-9	TRBJ2-5	few	TGTGCCAGCAGCACCATTAGGTTGGGTCAAGAGACCCAGTACTTC	CASSTIRLGQETQYF
TRBD1	TRBV28	TRBJ1-5	-	TGTGCCAGCAGTTTCGACAGGGGATCCAATCAGCCCCAGCATTTT	CASSFDRGSNQPQHF
-	TRBV29-1	TRBJ2-7	-	TGCAGCGGGCTCTGGTCCAACGAGCAGTACTTC	CSGLWSNEQYF
TRBD2	TRBV4-2	TRBJ2-1	-	TGTGCCAGCAGCCAAGAGGGACTAGCGGGGTACAATGAGCAGTTCTTC	CASSQEGLAGYNEQFF
-	TRBV19	TRBJ1-5	-	TGTGCCAGTAACAGGCGGGATAGCAATCAGCCCCAGCATTTT	CASNRRDSNQPQHF
-	TRBV12-3/TRBV12-4	TRBJ2-2	-	TGTGCCAGCAGTCGGGACAACACCGGGGAGCTGTTTTTT	CASSRDNTGELFF
-	TRBV20-1	TRBJ2-4	-	TGCAGTGCGCCTGACCTTATAGCCAAAAACATTCAGTACTTC	CSAPDLIAKNIQYF
-	TRBV6-1	TRBJ1-2	few	TGTGCCACGATAACAGGGTGGAACTATGGCTACACCTTC	CATITGWNYGYTF
TRBD1	TRBV6-5	TRBJ2-2	few	TGTGCCAGCAGTGAGGGACAGGGTGACACCGGGGAGCTGTTTTTT	CASSEGQGDTGELFF
-	TRBV28	TRBJ2-7	-	TGTGCCAGCAGTGCCCCCCCCTACGAGCAGTACTTC	CASSAPPYEQYF
-	TRBV27	TRBJ1-1	-	TGTGCCAGTTGGAGGGAGGGGACTGAAGCTTTCTTT	CASWREGTEAFF
-	TRBV19	TRBJ1-4	-	TGTGCCAGTAGTACAGCCGGGAGGGGAGCAGGGACTAATGAAAAACTGTTTTTT	CASSTAGRGAGTNEKLFF
TRBD1	TRBV29-1	TRBJ2-5	-	TGCAGCGTTGAAGAGGCAGGGGGCAAGGAGACCCAGTACTTC	CSVEEAGGKETQYF
TRBD2	TRBV7-6	TRBJ2-1	-	TGTGCCAGCAGCTTACGGTACCAGACTAGCGAAATATACAATGAGCAGTTCTTC	CASSLRYQTSEIYNEQFF
-	TRBV29-1	TRBJ1-2	-	TGCAGCGTTGATAGGGGGAATGGCTACACCTTC	CSVDRGNGYTF
-	TRBV29-1	TRBJ2-1	few	TGCAGCGTTGAATCGCCAGATACATCCTACTACAATGAGCAGTTCTTC	CSVESPDTSYYNEQFF
TRBD2	TRBV2	TRBJ2-7	-	TGTGCCATACTACGACTAGCGGGACCCTACGAGCAGTACTTC	CAILRLAGPYEQYF
TRBD1	TRBV12-3/TRBV12-4	TRBJ1-6	few	TGTGCCAGCAGCATCGGGACAGGGGATTCACCCCTCCACTTT	CASSIGTGDSPLHF
TRBD1	TRBV6-5	TRBJ1-1	many	TGTGCCAGCAGTTCCCTACGCCAGGGGGGGAGCACTGAAGCTTTCTTT	CASSSLRQGGSTEAFF
TRBD2	TRBV6-6	TRBJ2-7	-	TGTGCCAGCAGGCCGGGACTAGCGGGGTCCTACGAGCAGAACTTC	CASRPGLAGSYEQNF
TRBD2	TRBV20-1	TRBJ2-7	-	TGCAGCCCTAGGGGACTACGGTACGAGCAGTACTTC	CSPRGLRYEQYF
-	TRBV20-1	TRBJ1-1	few	TGCAGTGCTAGGCAGGGCATGAACACTGAAGCTTTCTTT	CSARQGMNTEAFF
-	TRBV12-5	TRBJ2-3	few	TGTGCTAGTGGTTTGGTACTGCGGGGTTCCACAGATACGCAGTATTTT	CASGLVLRGSTDTQYF
-	TRBV28	TRBJ2-2	many	TGTGCCAGTAACAGGGCGAACACCGGGGAGCTGTTTTTT	CASNRANTGELFF
-	TRBV15	TRBJ2-1	-	TGTGCCACCAGCAGCCGGGACGGTAGGAATGAGCAGTTCTTC	CATSSRDGRNEQFF
-	TRBV12-3/TRBV12-4	TRBJ2-7	few	TGTGCCAGCAGTTTGGCCAACTCCTACGAGCAGTACTTC	CASSLANSYEQYF
-	TRBV5-1	TRBJ1-3	many	TGCGCCAGCAGCTTGGAGAGTAGTGAGTTCTCTGGAAACACCATATATTTT	CASSLESSEFSGNTIYF
TRBD1	TRBV19	TRBJ2-3	-	TGTGCCAGTAGTAGGACAGGGGAACCCACAGATACGCAGTATTTT	CASSRTGEPTDTQYF
TRBD1	TRBV9	TRBJ2-2	once	TGTGCCAGCAGCGTAGGAAGGACAGGGAACACCGGGGAGCTGTTTTTT	CASSVGRTGNTGELFF
TRBD1	TRBV11-2	TRBJ2-4	-	TGTGCCAGCAGCTTAGTTCTAGGACAGGAATACTTC	CASSLVLGQEYF
-	TRBV21-1	TRBJ1-3	few	TGTGCCAGCAGCGCCCCGACAGGACTGGGAAACACCATATATTTT	CASSAPTGLGNTIYF
TRBD1	TRBV7-9	TRBJ2-1	many	TGTGCCAGCTCACTTTTCGGGACAGTCAATGAGCAGTTCTTC	CASSLFGTVNEQFF
-	TRBV19	TRBJ1-5	few	TGTGCCAGTAACGACAGGACGGGAGAACAGCCCCAGCATTTT	CASNDRTGEQPQHF
-	TRBV29-1	TRBJ2-2	few	TGCAGCGTTGAGGGTCACACCGGGGAGCTGTTTTTT	CSVEGHTGELFF
-	TRBV7-2	TRBJ1-2	-	TGTGCCAGCGCCTCCGAAGGAATTTATGGCTACACCTTC	CASASEGIYGYTF
TRBD1	TRBV28	TRBJ2-7	few	TGTGCCAGCAGTTTAGGGACAGGGTGGCACTACGAGCAGTACTTC	CASSLGTGWHYEQYF
-	TRBV13	TRBJ2-7	few	TGTGCCAGCAGCTCTTTCCGGGACATGTCCTACGAGCAGTACTTC	CASSSFRDMSYEQYF
TRBD1	TRBV12-3/TRBV12-4	TRBJ2-7	many	TGTGCCAGCAGTCCCGGACAGGGGGGCGAGCAGTACTTC	CASSPGQGGEQYF
-	TRBV6-2/TRBV6-3	TRBJ2-1	-	TGTGCCAGCAGTCCCAGGGGCTTAATCAATGAGCAGTTCTTC	CASSPRGLINEQFF
-	TRBV9	TRBJ2-2	-	TGTGCCAGCAGCGTAGCGGTCGTTAGCACCGGGGAGCTGTTTTTT	CASSVAVVSTGELFF
-	TRBV11-2	TRBJ2-7	many	TGTGCCAGCAGCTTAGCGGCGGGCTACGAGCAGTACTTC	CASSLAAGYEQYF